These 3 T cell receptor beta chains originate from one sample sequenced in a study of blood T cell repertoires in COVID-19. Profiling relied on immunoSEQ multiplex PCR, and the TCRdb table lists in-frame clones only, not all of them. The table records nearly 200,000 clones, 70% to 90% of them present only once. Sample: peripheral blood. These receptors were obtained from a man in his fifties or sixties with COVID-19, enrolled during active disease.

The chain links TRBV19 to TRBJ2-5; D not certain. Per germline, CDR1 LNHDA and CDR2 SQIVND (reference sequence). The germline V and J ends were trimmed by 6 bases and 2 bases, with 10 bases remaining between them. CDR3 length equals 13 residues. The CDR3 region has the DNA TGTGCCAGTAGACCCTACCGGCAAGAGACCCAGTACTTC. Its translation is CASRPYRQETQYF.

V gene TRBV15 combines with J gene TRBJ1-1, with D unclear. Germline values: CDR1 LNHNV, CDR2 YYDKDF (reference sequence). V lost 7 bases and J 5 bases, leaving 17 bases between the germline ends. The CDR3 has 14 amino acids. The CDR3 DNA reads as TGTGCCACCACCTCCTTGGCGGGAGGGACTGAAGCTTTCTTT. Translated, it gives CATTSLAGGTEAFF.

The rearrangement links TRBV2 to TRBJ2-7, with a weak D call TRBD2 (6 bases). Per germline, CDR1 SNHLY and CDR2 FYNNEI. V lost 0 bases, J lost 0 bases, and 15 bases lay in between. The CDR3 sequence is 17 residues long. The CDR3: CASSEASSALSSYEQYF. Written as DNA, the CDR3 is TGTGCCAGCAGTGAAGCGTCTAGCGCCCTTAGCTCCTACGAGCAGTACTTC.